This T cell receptor (beta chain) was identified in a study of T cell changes during pregnancy in multiple sclerosis. Profiling relied on immunoSEQ multiplex PCR, and the TCRdb table lists in-frame clones only, not all of them. The sample records about 92,000 clones, 92% being singletons. Unmatched junction bases numbered 6, after V lost 5 bases and J lost 4 bases. The CDR3 is 15 residues long. Germline CDR1 reads MNHEY; CDR2 reads SVGAGI. The chain carries TRBV6-5 and TRBJ1-5; TRBD1 matches 9 bases. The sequence was collected from a female donor with multiple sclerosis, enrolled in a pregnancy study. The sequencing here drew on peripheral blood, taken in the first trimester of pregnancy. The CDR3 loop is CASSKDRGLNQPQHF. The CDR3 DNA reads TGTGCCAGCAGTAAGGACAGGGGATTAAATCAGCCCCAGCATTTT.